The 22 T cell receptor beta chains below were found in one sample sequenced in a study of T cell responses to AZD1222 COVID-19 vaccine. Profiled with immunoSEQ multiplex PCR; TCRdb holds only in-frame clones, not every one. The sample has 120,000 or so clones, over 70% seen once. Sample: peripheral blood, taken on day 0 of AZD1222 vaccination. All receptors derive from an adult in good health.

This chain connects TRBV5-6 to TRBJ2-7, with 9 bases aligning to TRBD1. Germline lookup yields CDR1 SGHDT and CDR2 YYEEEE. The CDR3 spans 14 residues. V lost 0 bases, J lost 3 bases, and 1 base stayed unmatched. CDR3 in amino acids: CASSLVDRGYEQYF. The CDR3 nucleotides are TGTGCCAGCAGCTTGGTGGACAGGGGCTACGAGCAGTACTTC.

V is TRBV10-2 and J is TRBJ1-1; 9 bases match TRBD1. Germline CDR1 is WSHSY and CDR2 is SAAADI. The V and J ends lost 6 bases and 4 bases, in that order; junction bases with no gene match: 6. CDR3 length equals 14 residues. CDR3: CASRSNRGPTEAFF. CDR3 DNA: TGCGCCAGCAGGTCCAACAGGGGGCCCACTGAAGCTTTCTTT.

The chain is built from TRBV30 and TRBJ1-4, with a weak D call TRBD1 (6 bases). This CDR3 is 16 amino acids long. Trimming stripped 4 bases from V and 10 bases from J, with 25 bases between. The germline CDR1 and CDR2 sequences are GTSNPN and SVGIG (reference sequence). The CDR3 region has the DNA TGTGCCTGGACCAGTCACCCGGGGGGTGAAGGGGGAAAACTGTTTTTT. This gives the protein CAWTSHPGGEGGKLFF.

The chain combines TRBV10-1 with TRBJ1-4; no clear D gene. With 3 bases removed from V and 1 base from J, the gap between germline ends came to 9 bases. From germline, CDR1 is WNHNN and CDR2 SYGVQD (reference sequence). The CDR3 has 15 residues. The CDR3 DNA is TGCGCCAGCAGTGAATCTGGAAGAACTAATGAAAAACTGTTTTTT. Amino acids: CASSESGRTNEKLFF.

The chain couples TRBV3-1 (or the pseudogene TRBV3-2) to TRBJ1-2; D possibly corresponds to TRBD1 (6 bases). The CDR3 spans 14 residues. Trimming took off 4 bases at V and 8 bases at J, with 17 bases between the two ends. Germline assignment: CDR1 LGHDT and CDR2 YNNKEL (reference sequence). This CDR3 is CASSPPQGREGYTF. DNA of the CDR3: TGTGCCAGCAGCCCTCCCCAGGGGCGCGAGGGCTACACCTTC.

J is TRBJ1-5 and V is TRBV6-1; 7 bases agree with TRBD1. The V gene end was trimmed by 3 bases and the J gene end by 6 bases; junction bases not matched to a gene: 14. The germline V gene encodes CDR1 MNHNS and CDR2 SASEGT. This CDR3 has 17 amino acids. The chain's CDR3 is CASSDVNRDSILQPQHF. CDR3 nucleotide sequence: TGTGCCAGCAGTGACGTTAACCGGGACAGTATACTTCAGCCCCAGCATTTT.

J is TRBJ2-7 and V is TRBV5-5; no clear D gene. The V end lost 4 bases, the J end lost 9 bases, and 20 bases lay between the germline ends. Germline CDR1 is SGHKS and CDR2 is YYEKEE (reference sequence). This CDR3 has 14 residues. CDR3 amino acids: CASSPDKGGDWQYF. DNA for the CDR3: TGTGCCAGCAGCCCTGACAAGGGTGGAGATTGGCAGTACTTC.

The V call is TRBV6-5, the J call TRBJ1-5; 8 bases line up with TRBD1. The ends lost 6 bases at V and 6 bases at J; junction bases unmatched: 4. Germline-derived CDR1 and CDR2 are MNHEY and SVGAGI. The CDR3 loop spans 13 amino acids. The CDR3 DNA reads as TGTGCCAGCAGCATGGACAGGGTTCAGCCCCAGCATTTT. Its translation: CASSMDRVQPQHF.

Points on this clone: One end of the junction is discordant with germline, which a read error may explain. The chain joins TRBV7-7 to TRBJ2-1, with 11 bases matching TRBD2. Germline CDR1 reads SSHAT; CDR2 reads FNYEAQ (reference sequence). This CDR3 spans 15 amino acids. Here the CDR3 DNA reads TGTGCTAGCAGCCTGACTAGCGGGGCTTACAATGAGCAGTTCTTC. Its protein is CASSLTSGAYNEQFF.

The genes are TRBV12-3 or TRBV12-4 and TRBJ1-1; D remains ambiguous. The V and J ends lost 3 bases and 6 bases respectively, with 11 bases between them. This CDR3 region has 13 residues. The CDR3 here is CASSFKGKAEAFF. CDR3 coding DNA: TGTGCCAGCAGTTTTAAGGGAAAGGCTGAAGCTTTCTTT.

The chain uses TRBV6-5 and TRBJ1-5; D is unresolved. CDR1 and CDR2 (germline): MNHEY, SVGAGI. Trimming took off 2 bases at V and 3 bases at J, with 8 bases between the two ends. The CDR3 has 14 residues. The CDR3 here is CASSYGQNNQPQHF. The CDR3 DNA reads TGTGCCAGCAGTTACGGCCAGAACAATCAGCCCCAGCATTTT.

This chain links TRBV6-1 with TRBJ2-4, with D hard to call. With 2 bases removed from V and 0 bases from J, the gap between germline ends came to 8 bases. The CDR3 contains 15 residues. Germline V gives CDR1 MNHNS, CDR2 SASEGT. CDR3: CASSESGIAKNIQYF. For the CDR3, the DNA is TGTGCCAGCAGTGAATCTGGGATAGCCAAAAACATTCAGTACTTC.

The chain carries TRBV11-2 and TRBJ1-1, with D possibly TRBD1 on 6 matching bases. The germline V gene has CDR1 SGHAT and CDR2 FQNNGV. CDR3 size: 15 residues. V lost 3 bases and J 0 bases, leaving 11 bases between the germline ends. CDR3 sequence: CASSFQGNMNTEAFF. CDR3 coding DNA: TGTGCCAGCAGCTTTCAGGGGAACATGAACACTGAAGCTTTCTTT.

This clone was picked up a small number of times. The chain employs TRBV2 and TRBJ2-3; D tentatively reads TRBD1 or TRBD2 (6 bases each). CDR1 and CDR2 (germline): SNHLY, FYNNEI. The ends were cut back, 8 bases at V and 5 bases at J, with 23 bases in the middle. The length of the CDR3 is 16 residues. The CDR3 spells CASAHEMGGPGDTQYF. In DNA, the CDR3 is TGTGCCAGCGCTCATGAAATGGGGGGCCCCGGAGATACGCAGTATTTT.

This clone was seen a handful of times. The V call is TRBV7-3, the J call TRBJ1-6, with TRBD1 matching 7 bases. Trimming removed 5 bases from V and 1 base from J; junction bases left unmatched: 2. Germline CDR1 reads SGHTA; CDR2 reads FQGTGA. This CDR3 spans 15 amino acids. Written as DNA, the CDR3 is TGTGCCAGCAGCCTACAGGGGTCCTATAATTCACCCCTCCACTTT. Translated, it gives CASSLQGSYNSPLHF.

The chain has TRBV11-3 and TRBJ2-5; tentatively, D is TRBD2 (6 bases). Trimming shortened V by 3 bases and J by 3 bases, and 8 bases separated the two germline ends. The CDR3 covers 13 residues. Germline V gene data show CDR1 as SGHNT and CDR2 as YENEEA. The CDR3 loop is CASSFSGEETQYF. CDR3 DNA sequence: TGTGCCAGCAGCTTTTCGGGGGAAGAGACCCAGTACTTC.

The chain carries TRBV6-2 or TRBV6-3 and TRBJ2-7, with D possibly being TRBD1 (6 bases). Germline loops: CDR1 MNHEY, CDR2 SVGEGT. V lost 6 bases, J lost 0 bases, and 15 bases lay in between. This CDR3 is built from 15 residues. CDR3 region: CASSSWTASSYEQYF. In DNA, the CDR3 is TGTGCCAGCAGCTCTTGGACAGCCAGCTCCTACGAGCAGTACTTC.

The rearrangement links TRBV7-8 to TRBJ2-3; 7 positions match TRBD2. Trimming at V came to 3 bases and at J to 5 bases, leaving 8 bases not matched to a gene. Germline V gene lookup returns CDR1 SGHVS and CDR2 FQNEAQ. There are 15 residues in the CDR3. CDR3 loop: CASSLGGPGGDTQYF. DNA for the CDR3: TGTGCCAGCAGCTTGGGAGGGCCCGGGGGAGATACGCAGTATTTT.

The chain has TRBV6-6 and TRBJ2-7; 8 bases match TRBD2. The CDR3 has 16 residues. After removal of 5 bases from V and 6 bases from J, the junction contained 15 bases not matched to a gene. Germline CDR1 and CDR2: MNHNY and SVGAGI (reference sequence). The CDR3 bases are TGTGCCAGCAGTCGATTACCCGGGACTAGGAGTAGCGAGCAGTACTTC. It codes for CASSRLPGTRSSEQYF.

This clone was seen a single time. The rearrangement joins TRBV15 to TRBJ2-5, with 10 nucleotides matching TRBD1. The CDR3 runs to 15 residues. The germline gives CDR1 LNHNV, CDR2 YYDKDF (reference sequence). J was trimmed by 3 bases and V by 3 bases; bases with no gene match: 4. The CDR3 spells CATSRPGQGKETQYF. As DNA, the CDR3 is TGTGCCACCAGCAGGCCGGGACAGGGGAAAGAGACCCAGTACTTC.

DNA of the CDR3: TGTGCCAGCAGCTTATATACGGGACAGGGGGCGAACGAGCAGTACTTC. This gives the protein CASSLYTGQGANEQYF. This chain joins TRBV5-4 and TRBJ2-7; TRBD1 aligns across 12 bases. Trimming cost V 2 bases and J 5 bases; bases outside gene matches: 8. The CDR3 is made up of 16 amino acids. The germline gives CDR1 SGHNT, CDR2 YYREEE (reference sequence). Complete variable domain (other parts from reference TRBV5-4 and TRBJ2-7): ETGVTQSPTHLIKTRGQQVTLRCSSQSGHNTVSWYQQALGQGPQFIFQYYREEENGRGNFPPRFSGLQFPNYSSELNVNALELDDSALYLCASSLYTGQGANEQYFGPGTRLTVT.

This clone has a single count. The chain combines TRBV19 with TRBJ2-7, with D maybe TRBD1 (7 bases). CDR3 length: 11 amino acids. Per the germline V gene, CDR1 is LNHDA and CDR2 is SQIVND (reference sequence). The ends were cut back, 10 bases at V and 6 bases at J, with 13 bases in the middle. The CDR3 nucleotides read TGTGCCACGCGACAGGGAGGCGAGCAGTACTTC. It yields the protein CATRQGGEQYF.